These T cell receptor beta chains were read from a single sample in a study of cytomegalovirus exposure and HLA in healthy donors. Sequencing used immunoSEQ multiplex PCR; TCRdb keeps in-frame clones, though not all of them. In the table there are some 76,000 clones, about 94% of which are singletons. The material sequenced was PBMCs. These receptors came from a woman in her late teens or twenties in good health and CMV-seronegative. CDR3s leave out the opening cysteine and the closing phenylalanine or tryptophan.

j_call: TRBJ1-6
v_call: TRBV14
cdr3_aa: ASSHGTGFSPLH

j_call: TRBJ1-2
v_call: TRBV2
cdr3_aa: ASSEVRQSGYT

j_call: TRBJ1-4
v_call: TRBV4-1
cdr3_aa: ASSLTTGGLF

j_call: TRBJ2-7
v_call: TRBV5-8
cdr3_aa: ASRVVYRGLSNEQY

j_call: TRBJ2-3
v_call: TRBV21-1
cdr3_aa: ASSKAGGGTDTQY

j_call: TRBJ1-5
v_call: TRBV28
cdr3_aa: ASSLTTGSSNQPQH

j_call: TRBJ2-7
v_call: TRBV4-3
cdr3_aa: ASSQGSGTGAAEQY

j_call: TRBJ2-1
v_call: TRBV7-9
cdr3_aa: ASSLGGGPGYNEQF

j_call: TRBJ1-1
v_call: TRBV6-5
cdr3_aa: ASTTGNTEAF

j_call: TRBJ2-5
v_call: TRBV25-1
cdr3_aa: ASSEAGGQETQY

j_call: TRBJ2-7
v_call: TRBV2
cdr3_aa: ASRSPGQGSYEQY

j_call: TRBJ2-1
v_call: TRBV19
cdr3_aa: ATGAVRVNEQF

j_call: TRBJ2-3
v_call: TRBV11-2
cdr3_aa: ASSPGGTSGTTDTQY

j_call: TRBJ2-3
v_call: TRBV7-7
cdr3_aa: ASSRDRGADTQY

j_call: TRBJ2-4
v_call: TRBV5-5
cdr3_aa: ASSLVFEVKNIQY

j_call: TRBJ1-1
v_call: TRBV4-1
cdr3_aa: ASSQDQQGTTEAF

j_call: TRBJ2-7
v_call: TRBV28
cdr3_aa: ASSLGGGAYEQY

j_call: TRBJ1-2
v_call: TRBV6-1
cdr3_aa: ASSEKNEGAEGYT

j_call: TRBJ2-3
v_call: TRBV11-2
cdr3_aa: ASSLEGTGGVVNTQY

j_call: TRBJ2-1
v_call: TRBV4-1
cdr3_aa: ASSQDGIGGGNEQF

j_call: TRBJ2-3
v_call: TRBV7-9
cdr3_aa: ASSPPTGASTDTQY

j_call: TRBJ2-3
v_call: TRBV6-1
cdr3_aa: ASSNGLAHTDTQY

j_call: TRBJ2-3
v_call: TRBV30
cdr3_aa: AWSNAPIGSDTQY

j_call: TRBJ1-4
v_call: TRBV30
cdr3_aa: AWSTVGPRTEKLF

j_call: TRBJ2-1
v_call: TRBV6-4
cdr3_aa: ASSEKGTDYNEQF

j_call: TRBJ2-7
v_call: TRBV5-1
cdr3_aa: ASSLRQGFDEQY

j_call: TRBJ2-3
v_call: TRBV11-2
cdr3_aa: ASSSSPSGTDTQY

j_call: TRBJ1-4
v_call: TRBV7-8
cdr3_aa: ASSFVGTGRATNEKLF

j_call: TRBJ2-7
v_call: TRBV30
cdr3_aa: AWSRGAWEQY

j_call: TRBJ2-3
v_call: TRBV4-3
cdr3_aa: ASSQEPSGGIGDTQY

j_call: TRBJ1-2
v_call: TRBV2
cdr3_aa: ASRVGQGAGYGYT

j_call: TRBJ2-5
v_call: TRBV10-2
cdr3_aa: ASKDREYQETQY

j_call: TRBJ2-2
v_call: TRBV6-5
cdr3_aa: ASSYSGEDGGELF

j_call: TRBJ2-1
v_call: TRBV5-1
cdr3_aa: ASSPEGAGGVNNEQF

j_call: TRBJ1-2
v_call: TRBV6-1
cdr3_aa: ASSEALHKNLVYGYT

j_call: TRBJ2-5
v_call: TRBV11-2
cdr3_aa: ASRVGETQY

j_call: TRBJ2-3
v_call: TRBV4-3
cdr3_aa: ASSQDALLTDTQY

j_call: TRBJ2-5
v_call: TRBV11-1
cdr3_aa: ASSFDTQETQY

j_call: TRBJ2-4
v_call: TRBV5-6
cdr3_aa: ASSLALAGGPIKNIQY

j_call: TRBJ2-6
v_call: TRBV6-4
cdr3_aa: ASSDSGGQGANVLT

j_call: TRBJ2-5
v_call: TRBV5-1
cdr3_aa: ASSLGSGALQETQY

j_call: TRBJ2-7
v_call: TRBV29-1
cdr3_aa: SVIPGQGSHEQY

j_call: TRBJ1-5
v_call: TRBV2
cdr3_aa: ASSPRLSQPQH

j_call: TRBJ2-5
v_call: TRBV4-2
cdr3_aa: ASSQDPRGGAETQY

j_call: TRBJ2-3
v_call: TRBV5-4
cdr3_aa: ASSFSADNTQY

j_call: TRBJ2-1
v_call: TRBV9
cdr3_aa: ASSVAPQGELPQF

j_call: TRBJ1-1
v_call: TRBV7-2
cdr3_aa: ASSLPPNTEAF

j_call: TRBJ2-7
v_call: TRBV6-6
cdr3_aa: ASQTPGGRAYEQY

j_call: TRBJ2-1
v_call: TRBV10-2
cdr3_aa: ATQQDRSSYNEQF

j_call: TRBJ1-6
v_call: TRBV19
cdr3_aa: ASSFGRPGSPLH

j_call: TRBJ2-7
v_call: TRBV19
cdr3_aa: ASREVGQATYEQY

j_call: TRBJ2-7
v_call: TRBV5-1
cdr3_aa: ASSSSSYEQY

j_call: TRBJ1-6
v_call: TRBV5-6
cdr3_aa: ASSHPGGVSPLH